The clone carrying this T cell receptor (beta chain) was found many times. The sample originates from a study of Graves' ophthalmopathy and Graves' hyperthyroidism. Germline-derived CDR1 and CDR2 are DFQATT and SNEGSKA (reference sequence). CDR3 length equals 17 residues. With 1 base removed from V and 2 bases from J, the gap between germline ends came to 20 bases. RNA served as the template for amplifying TCR beta CDR3 regions. The authors performed first-round RT-PCR with HTBI primers and then a second-round multiplex PCR. TCRdb re-analysed the multiplex PCR reads in MiXCR, keeping a single row per CDR3 protein. The table has 620,000 or so distinct CDR3 sequences, approximately 22% seen once.

Sequencing was done on a sample of peripheral blood. This sequence joins TRBV20-1 and TRBJ1-2; maybe TRBD1 (5 bases). The sequence was collected from a woman younger than 35 with stable Graves' hyperthyroidism. Some clones in this sample may be carry-over from other donors' samples. The CDR3 DNA follows: TGCAGTGCTAGAGTGTGGCGGACACGAGGTGTGAACTATGGCTACACCTTC. Translated, it gives CSARVWRTRGVNYGYTF.